This TCR beta chain was sequenced in a study of blood T cell repertoires in COVID-19. Background on the study: COVID-19 samples collected from the United States, Italy and Spain covered acute and convalescent phases.

CDR3 length equals 16 residues. The V end lost 5 bases, the J end lost 3 bases, and 17 bases lay between the germline ends. Germline V gene lookup returns CDR1 SGHTA and CDR2 FQGNSA. TCRdb keeps only in-frame clones here, not all; method: immunoSEQ multiplex PCR. The sample lists about 140,000 clones, over 75% occurring once. The study drew participants aged about 18 to 95 years from about two dozen US areas. The recovered donors of Cohort 3 showed two negative PCRs, clearance, or symptom resolution. The TCR was taken from a woman aged 45-60 years who had recovered from COVID-19. The material sequenced was PBMCs or T cells enriched from blood (not recorded which). V gene TRBV7-2 combines with J gene TRBJ1-3, with a possible D match to TRBD1 (6 bases). CDR3 protein: CASSEGGRKVGNTIYF. CDR3 nucleotide sequence: TGTGCCAGCAGCGAGGGGGGGCGGAAGGTTGGAAACACCATATATTTT.